This is a list of T cell receptor beta chains from one sample in a study of Ad26.COV2.S vaccination and SARS-CoV-2 variants. This table comes from immunoSEQ multiplex PCR, and its TCRdb copy is limited to in-frame clones, with some not included. Of more than 250,000 clones in the sample, around 87% are singletons; the top ten hold less than 3.5%. Sequences were derived from peripheral blood, sampled in a trial of Ad26.COV2.S vaccine versus placebo. The receptors come from a person between 18 and 59 years old who received the Ad26.COV2.S COVID-19 vaccine or a placebo. Both conserved end residues are part of each CDR3. The D gene is left open where the match is weak. A row's size may be missing; if present it is once, few, many or a size class.

d_gene	v_gene	abundance	j_gene	CDR3nt	CDR3aa
.	TRBV2	.	TRBJ1-1	TGTGCCAGCAGTGATATGTGGTTATCAGGGGTTATAACTGAAGCTTTCTTT	CASSDMWLSGVITEAFF
TRBD2	TRBV19	.	TRBJ2-4	TGTGCCAGTAGTACCCTCGGACTAGCGGCCGTAAAAAACATTCAGTACTTC	CASSTLGLAAVKNIQYF
TRBD1	TRBV7-2	.	TRBJ1-5	TGTGCCAGCAGCTTGGGAACAGGGGGAAATCAGCCCCAGCATTTT	CASSLGTGGNQPQHF
TRBD1	TRBV5-6	few	TRBJ1-2	TGTGCCAGCAGCTTGGCGTTGACAGGGAGGACCTATGGCTACACCTTC	CASSLALTGRTYGYTF
.	TRBV4-1	.	TRBJ2-7	TGCGCCAGCAGCCAGGGGACATCAGGCTACGAGCAGTACTTC	CASSQGTSGYEQYF
TRBD1	TRBV11-2	.	TRBJ2-1	TGTGCCAGCACACTTGGGACAGTAAATGAGCAGTTCTTC	CASTLGTVNEQFF
.	TRBV14	.	TRBJ1-4	TGTGCCAGCAGCCAAGACAATGGGAACCGGGCCCCTAATGAAAAACTGTTTTTT	CASSQDNGNRAPNEKLFF
.	TRBV9	.	TRBJ2-5	TGTGCCAGCAGCGTAGCTTCGGACGAGACCCAGTACTTC	CASSVASDETQYF
.	TRBV9	.	TRBJ1-2	TGTGCCAGCAGCCCAGTAGTGGAGGGGGGCGACGGCTACACCTTC	CASSPVVEGGDGYTF
.	TRBV2	once	TRBJ1-4	TGTGCCAGCATGGATGAAGGGGGGGGAATAGAAAAACTGTTTTTT	CASMDEGGGIEKLFF
.	TRBV25-1	.	TRBJ2-7	TGTGCCAGCAGTGAAGTCGGGGTGGGATACGAGCAGTACTTC	CASSEVGVGYEQYF